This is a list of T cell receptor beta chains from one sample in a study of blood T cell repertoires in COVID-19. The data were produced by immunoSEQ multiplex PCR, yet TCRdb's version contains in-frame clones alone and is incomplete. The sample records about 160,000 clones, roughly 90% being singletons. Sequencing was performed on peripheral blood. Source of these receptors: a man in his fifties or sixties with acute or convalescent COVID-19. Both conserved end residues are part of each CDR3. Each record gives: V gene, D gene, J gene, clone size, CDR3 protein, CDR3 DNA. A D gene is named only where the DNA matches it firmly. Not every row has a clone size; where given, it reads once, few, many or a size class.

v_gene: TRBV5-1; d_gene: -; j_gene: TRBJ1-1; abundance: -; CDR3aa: CASSLIRGPGEAFF; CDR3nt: TGCGCCAGCAGCTTGATCAGGGGTCCTGGTGAAGCTTTCTTT
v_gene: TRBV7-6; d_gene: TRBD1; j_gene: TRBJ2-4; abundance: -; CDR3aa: CATSHGTGDKLAKNIQYF; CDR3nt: TGTGCCACTTCCCACGGGACAGGGGACAAACTAGCCAAAAACATTCAGTACTTC
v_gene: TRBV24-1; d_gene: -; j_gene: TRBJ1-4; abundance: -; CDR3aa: CATSASFNEKLFF; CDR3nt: TGTGCCACCAGTGCCAGTTTCAATGAAAAACTGTTTTTT
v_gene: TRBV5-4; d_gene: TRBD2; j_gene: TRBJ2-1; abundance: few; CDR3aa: CASSLGGLSSYNEQFF; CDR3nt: TGTGCCAGCAGCTTGGGGGGACTAAGCTCCTACAATGAGCAGTTCTTC
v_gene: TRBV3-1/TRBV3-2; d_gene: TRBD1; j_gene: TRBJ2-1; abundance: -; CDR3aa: CASSQGMGQGANEQFF; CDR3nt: TGTGCCAGCAGCCAAGGTATGGGACAGGGGGCGAATGAGCAGTTCTTC
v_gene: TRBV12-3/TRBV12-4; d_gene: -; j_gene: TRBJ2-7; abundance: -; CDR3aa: CASSLRSYEQYF; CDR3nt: TGTGCCAGCAGTTTGAGATCCTACGAGCAGTACTTC
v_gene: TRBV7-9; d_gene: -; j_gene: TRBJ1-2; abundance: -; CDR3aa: CASSPSGQSYGYTF; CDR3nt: TGTGCCAGCAGCCCGTCCGGACAAAGCTATGGCTACACCTTC
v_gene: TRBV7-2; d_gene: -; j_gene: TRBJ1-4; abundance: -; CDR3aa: CASSLERHEKLFF; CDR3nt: TGTGCCAGCAGCTTGGAGCGGCATGAAAAACTGTTTTTT
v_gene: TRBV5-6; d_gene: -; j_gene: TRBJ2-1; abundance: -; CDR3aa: CASSQQRVGYNEQFF; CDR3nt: TGTGCCAGCTCTCAGCAGAGGGTCGGCTACAATGAGCAGTTCTTC
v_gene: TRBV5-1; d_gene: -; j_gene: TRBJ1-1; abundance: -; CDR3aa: CASSLDSLNTEAFF; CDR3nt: TGCGCCAGCAGTCTAGACAGTCTGAACACTGAAGCTTTCTTT
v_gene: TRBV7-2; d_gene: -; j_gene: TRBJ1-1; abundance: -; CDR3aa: CASSPQGNTEAFF; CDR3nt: TGTGCCAGCAGCCCCCAGGGGAACACTGAAGCTTTCTTT
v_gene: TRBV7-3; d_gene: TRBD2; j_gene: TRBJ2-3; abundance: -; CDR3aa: CASSLTSSGGPGTQYF; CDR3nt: TGTGCCAGCAGCCTGACGAGTAGCGGGGGGCCCGGGACGCAGTATTTT
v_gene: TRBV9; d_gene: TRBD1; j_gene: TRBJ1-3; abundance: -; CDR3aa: CASSVAGQGGSSGNTIYF; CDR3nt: TGTGCCAGCAGCGTAGCTGGACAGGGCGGTTCCTCTGGAAACACCATATATTTT
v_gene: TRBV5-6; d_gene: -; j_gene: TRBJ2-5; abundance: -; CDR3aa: CASSVGTNQETQYF; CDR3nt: TGTGCCAGCAGCGTCGGGACAAACCAAGAGACCCAGTACTTC
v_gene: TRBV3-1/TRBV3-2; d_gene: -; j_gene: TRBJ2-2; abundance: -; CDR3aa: CASSQAVRGNTGELFF; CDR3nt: TGTGCCAGCAGCCAGGCCGTAAGGGGGAACACCGGGGAGCTGTTTTTT
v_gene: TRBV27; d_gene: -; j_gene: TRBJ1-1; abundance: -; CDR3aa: CASSLGGGTNTEAFF; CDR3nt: TGTGCCAGCAGTTTAGGGGGGGGAACGAACACTGAAGCTTTCTTT
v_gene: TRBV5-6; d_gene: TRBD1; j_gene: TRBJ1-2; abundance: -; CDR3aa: CASSYGQGRYGYTF; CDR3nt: TGTGCCAGCAGCTACGGACAGGGGCGCTATGGCTACACCTTC
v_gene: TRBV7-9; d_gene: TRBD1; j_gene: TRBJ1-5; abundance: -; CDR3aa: CASSVGPGGEDRVVQPQHF; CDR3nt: TGTGCCAGCAGCGTAGGCCCGGGGGGAGAGGACAGGGTGGTCCAGCCCCAGCATTTT
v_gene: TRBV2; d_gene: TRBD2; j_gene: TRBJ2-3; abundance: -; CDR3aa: CASNLWDYRDTQYF; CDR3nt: TGTGCCAGCAATTTATGGGACTACCGAGATACGCAGTATTTT
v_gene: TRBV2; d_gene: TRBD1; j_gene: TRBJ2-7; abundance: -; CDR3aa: CASRPGQGFEQYF; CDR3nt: TGTGCCAGCAGACCGGGACAGGGGTTCGAGCAGTACTTC
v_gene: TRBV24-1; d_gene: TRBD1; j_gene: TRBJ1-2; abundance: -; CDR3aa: CATEGTGRGDGYTF; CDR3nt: TGTGCCACCGAAGGGACAGGGAGGGGTGACGGCTACACCTTC
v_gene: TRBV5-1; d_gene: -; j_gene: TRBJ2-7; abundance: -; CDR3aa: CASSLAPTALTYEQYF; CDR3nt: TGCGCCAGCAGCTTGGCCCCGACAGCGCTCACCTACGAGCAGTACTTC
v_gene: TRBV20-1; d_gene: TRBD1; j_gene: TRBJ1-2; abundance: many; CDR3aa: CSASLTGYGYTF; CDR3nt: TGCAGTGCTAGTTTGACAGGGTATGGCTACACCTTC
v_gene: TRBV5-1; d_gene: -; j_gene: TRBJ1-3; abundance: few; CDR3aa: CASSKDSAGNTIYF; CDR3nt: TGCGCCAGCAGCAAGGACAGCGCGGGAAACACCATATATTTT
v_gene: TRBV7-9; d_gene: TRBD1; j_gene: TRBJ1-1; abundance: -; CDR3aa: CASSLGTGGRTEAFF; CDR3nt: TGTGCCAGCAGCTTAGGGACAGGGGGCCGCACTGAAGCTTTCTTT
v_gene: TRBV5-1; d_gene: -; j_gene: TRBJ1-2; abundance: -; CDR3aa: CASSSGQYGYTF; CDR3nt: TGCGCCAGCAGCTCCGGACAGTACGGCTACACCTTC
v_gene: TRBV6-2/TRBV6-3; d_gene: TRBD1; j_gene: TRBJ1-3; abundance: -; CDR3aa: CASSYVPGQPVSGNTIYF; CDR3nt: TGTGCCAGCAGTTACGTGCCGGGACAGCCGGTATCTGGAAACACCATATATTTT
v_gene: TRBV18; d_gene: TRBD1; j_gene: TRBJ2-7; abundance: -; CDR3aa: CASSRDRGWEQYF; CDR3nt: TGTGCCAGCTCACGGGACAGGGGCTGGGAGCAGTACTTC
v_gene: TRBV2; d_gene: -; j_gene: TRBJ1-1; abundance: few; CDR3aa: CASSEQGQTNTEAFF; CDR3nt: TGTGCCAGCAGTGAACAGGGACAAACGAACACTGAAGCTTTCTTT
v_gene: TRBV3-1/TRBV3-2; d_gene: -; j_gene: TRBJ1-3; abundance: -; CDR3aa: CASAGNSGNTIYF; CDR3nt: TGTGCCAGCGCGGGAAACTCTGGAAACACCATATATTTT
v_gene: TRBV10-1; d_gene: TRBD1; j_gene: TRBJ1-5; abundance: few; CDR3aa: CASGTGNQPQHF; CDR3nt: TGCGCCAGCGGGACAGGGAATCAGCCCCAGCATTTT
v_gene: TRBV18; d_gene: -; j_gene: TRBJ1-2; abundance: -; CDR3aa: CASSLNRESGYTF; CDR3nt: TGTGCCAGCTCACTAAACAGGGAAAGCGGCTACACCTTC
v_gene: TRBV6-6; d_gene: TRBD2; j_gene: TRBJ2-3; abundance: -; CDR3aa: CAAGADTQYF; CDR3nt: TGTGCCGCGGGGGCAGATACGCAGTATTTT
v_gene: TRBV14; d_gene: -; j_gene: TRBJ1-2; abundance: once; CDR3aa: CASSPLPDGYTF; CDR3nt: TGTGCCAGCAGTCCCTTACCGGATGGCTACACCTTC
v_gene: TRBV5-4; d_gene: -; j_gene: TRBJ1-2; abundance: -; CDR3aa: CASSLAGRDYYGYTF; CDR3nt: TGTGCCAGCAGCTTGGCCGGCAGGGATTACTATGGCTACACCTTC
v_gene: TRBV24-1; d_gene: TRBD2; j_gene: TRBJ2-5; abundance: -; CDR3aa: CATSDPGGPGETQYF; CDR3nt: TGTGCCACCAGTGACCCGGGGGGGCCCGGGGAGACCCAGTACTTC
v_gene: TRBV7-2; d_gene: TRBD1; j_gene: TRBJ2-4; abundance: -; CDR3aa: CASSSRDRGQNIQYF; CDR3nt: TGTGCCAGCAGCTCCCGGGACAGGGGTCAAAACATTCAGTACTTC
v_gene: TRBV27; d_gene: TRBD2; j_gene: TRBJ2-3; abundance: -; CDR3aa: CASSRSGGTDTQYF; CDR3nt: TGTGCCAGCAGTCGTAGCGGGGGCACAGATACGCAGTATTTT
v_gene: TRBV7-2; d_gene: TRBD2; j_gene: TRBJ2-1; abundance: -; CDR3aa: CASSEGLAAYNEQFF; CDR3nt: TGTGCCAGCAGCGAAGGACTAGCGGCCTACAATGAGCAGTTCTTC